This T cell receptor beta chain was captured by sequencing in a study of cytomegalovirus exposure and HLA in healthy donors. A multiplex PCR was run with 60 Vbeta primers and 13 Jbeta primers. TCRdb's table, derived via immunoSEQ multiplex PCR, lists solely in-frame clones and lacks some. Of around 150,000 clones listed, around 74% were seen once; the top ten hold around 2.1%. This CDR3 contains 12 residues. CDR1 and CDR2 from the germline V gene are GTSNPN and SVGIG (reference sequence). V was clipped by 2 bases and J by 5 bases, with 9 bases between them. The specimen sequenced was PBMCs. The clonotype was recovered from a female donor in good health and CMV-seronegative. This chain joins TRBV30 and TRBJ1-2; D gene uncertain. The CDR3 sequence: CAWSHTSYGYTF. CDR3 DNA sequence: TGTGCCTGGAGTCACACCTCGTATGGCTACACCTTC.